This note documents a single T cell receptor beta chain sequence. The sample has other DNA sequences that encode this CDR3 too. Each HIV-infected participant was given treatment in the United States. Every specimen held between about 1-10 million cryopreserved PBMC. These were thawed and washed before DNA extraction. These data belong to a study of long-term antiretroviral therapy in people with HIV. Assay version v3.0 of immunoSEQ was used, and it was run at survey level. Measured with immunoSEQ multiplex PCR; TCRdb has only the in-frame clones, and not every one. The data contain some 15,000 clones, more than 65% of them seen just once; the ten biggest clones take up roughly 15%. Germline CDR1 reads MDHEN; CDR2 reads SYDVKM. This CDR3 has 12 residues. The ends were cut back, 5 bases at V and 9 bases at J, with 11 bases in the middle.

The chain has TRBV28 and TRBJ1-5, with D perhaps TRBD1 (5 bases). Sequencing was performed on unsorted PBMCs, taken around 1.2 years before starting antiretroviral therapy. This clonotype was sampled from a man younger than 40 with HIV. The chain's CDR3 is CASSPPRGPQHF. In DNA form, the CDR3 reads TGTGCCAGCAGTCCCCCGAGGGGGCCCCAGCATTTT. The full variable domain, in which reference TRBV28 and TRBJ1-5 provide the parts outside the CDR3, is DVKVTQSSRYLVKRTGEKVFLECVQDMDHENMFWYRQDPGLGLRLIYFSYDVKMKEKGDIPEGYSVSREKKERFSLILESASTNQTSMYLCASSPPRGPQHFGDGTRLSIL.